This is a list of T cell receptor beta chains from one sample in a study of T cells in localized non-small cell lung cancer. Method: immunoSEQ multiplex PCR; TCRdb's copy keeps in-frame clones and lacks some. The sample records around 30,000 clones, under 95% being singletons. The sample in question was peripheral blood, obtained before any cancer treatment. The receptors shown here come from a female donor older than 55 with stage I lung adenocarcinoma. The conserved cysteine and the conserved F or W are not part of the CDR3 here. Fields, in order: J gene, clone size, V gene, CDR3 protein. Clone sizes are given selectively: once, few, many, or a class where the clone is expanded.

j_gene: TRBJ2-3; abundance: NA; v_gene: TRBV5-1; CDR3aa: ASSSGLGGDTQY
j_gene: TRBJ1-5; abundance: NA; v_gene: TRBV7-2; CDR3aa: ASSLSAGQPQH
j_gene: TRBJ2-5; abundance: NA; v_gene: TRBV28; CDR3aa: ASSFPGEETQY
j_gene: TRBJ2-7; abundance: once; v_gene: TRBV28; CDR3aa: ASSLTGGRYEQY
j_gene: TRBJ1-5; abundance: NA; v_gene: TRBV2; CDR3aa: ASRDRQGRNQPQH
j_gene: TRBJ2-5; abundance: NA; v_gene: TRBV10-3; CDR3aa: AITAAPFETQY
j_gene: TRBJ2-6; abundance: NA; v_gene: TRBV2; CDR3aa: ASSVFPSGANVLT
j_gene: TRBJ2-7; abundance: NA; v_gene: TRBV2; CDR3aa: ASSKLSIRDRVNEQY
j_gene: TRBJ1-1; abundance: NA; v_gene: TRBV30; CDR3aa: AWEGGYNTEAF
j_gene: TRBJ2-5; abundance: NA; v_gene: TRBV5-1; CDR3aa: ASSWSQGSQETQY
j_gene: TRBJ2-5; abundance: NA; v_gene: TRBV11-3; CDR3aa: ASSATSGETQY
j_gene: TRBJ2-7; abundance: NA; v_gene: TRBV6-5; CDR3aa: ASSSRGGPYEQY
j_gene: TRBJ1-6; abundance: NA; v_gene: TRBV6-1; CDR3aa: ASSVLGQGNSPLH
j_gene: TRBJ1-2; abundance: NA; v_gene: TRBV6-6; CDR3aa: ASTSPTETYGYT
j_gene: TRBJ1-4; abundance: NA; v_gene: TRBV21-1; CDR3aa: ASSGTGKKLF
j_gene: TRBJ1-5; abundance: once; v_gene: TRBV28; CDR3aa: ASSSLGTALDQPQH
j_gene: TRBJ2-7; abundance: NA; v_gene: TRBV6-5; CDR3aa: ASSLPGGGEQY
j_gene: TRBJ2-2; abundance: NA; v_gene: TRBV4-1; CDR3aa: ASSQERTGVATGELF
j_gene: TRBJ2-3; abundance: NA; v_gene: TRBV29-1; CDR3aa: SVERTSGTDTQY
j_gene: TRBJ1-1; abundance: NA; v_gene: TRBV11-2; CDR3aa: ASSTDYTEAF
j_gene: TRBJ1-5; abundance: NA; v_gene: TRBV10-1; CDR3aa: ASSEGLTHQPQH
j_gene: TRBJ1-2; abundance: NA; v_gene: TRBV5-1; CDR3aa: ASSLERGSVYGYT
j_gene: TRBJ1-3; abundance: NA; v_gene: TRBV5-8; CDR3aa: ASGSTTSGNTIY
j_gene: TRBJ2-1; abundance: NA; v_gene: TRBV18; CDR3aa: ASSPGTDNEQF
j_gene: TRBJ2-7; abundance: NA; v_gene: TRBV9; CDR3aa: ASSITTLSYEQY
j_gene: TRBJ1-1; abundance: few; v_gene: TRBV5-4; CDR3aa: ASRIGREAF
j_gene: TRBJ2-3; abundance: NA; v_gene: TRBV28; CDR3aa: ASSSGLSTDTQY
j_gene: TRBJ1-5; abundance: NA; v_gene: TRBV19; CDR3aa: ASRVQNSNQPQH
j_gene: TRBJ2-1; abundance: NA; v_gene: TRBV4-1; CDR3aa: ASSQGDRANEQF
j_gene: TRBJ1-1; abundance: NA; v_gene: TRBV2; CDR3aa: ASVETGNTEAF
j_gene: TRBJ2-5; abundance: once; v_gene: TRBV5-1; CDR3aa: ASSFSSGANLFQETQY
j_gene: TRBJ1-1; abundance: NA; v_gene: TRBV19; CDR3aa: ALQGRGPTEAF
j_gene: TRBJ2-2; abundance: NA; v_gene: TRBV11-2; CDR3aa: ASSETTSRAGELF
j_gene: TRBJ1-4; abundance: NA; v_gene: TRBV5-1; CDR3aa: ASSGRGEEKLF
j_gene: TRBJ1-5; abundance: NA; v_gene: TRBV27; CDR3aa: ASSLQHINQPQH
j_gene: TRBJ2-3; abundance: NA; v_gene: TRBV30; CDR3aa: AWGIQTSTDTQY
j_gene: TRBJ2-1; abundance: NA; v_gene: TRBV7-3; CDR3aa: ASSLNPGPFYNEQF
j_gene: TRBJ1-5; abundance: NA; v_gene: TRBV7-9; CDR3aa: ASSLRDNQPQH
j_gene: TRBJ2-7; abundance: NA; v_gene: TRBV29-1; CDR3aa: SVGSPAVAYEQY
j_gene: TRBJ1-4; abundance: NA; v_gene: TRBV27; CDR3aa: ASSFSPQGTDEKLF
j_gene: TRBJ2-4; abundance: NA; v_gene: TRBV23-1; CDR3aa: ASRRDGQDLAKNIQY
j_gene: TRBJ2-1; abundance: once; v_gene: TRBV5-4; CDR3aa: ASSFNQGAVYNEQF
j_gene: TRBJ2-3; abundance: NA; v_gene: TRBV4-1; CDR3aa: ASSQVLAGVTDTQY